This T cell receptor (beta chain) was recorded in a study of regulatory T cells in long-lasting Graves disease. For TCR beta, libraries came from iRepertoire HTBI primers and Arm-PCR of CDR3 regions. MiXCR was run by TCRdb on the multiplex PCR reads, yielding one entry per CDR3 protein. Of approximately 350,000 distinct CDR3 sequences listed, 10% to 15% were seen once; the top ten hold approximately 17%. This clonotype showed up many times. This CDR3 is 12 amino acids long. V was cut by 10 bases and J by 2 bases, with 11 bases left in between. Germline CDR1 is SGHTA and CDR2 is FQGNSA. Described time point: newly diagnosed GD, antithyroid drugs for less than 3 months. The TCR library was made from RNA that had been extracted from PBMCs in TRIzol. In addition, the sample was reused for a study of T cells in Graves' hyperthyroidism and ophthalmopathy.

The chain is built from TRBV7-2 and TRBJ2-5; no clear D gene. The material sequenced was peripheral blood mononuclear cells (PBMCs), taken at new diagnosis, from a patient treated with antithyroid drugs. This receptor was identified in a young woman with Graves disease. The CDR3 region has the DNA TGTGCCACCAACATCCTACAAGAGACCCAGTACTTC. It codes for CATNILQETQYF.